The rows below give T cell receptor beta chains drawn from one sample of a study of blood T cell repertoires in COVID-19. Measured with immunoSEQ multiplex PCR; TCRdb has only the in-frame clones, and not every one. The profile shows 130,000 to 150,000 clones, about 92% of them singletons. Sequencing input: peripheral blood. The receptors were sampled from a human donor in a cohort sampled during active COVID-19. CDR3s include the opening cysteine and the closing phenylalanine or tryptophan.

v_call,j_call,cdr3_aa
TRBV7-2,TRBJ2-7,CASSLAGRGPSYEQYF
TRBV6-4,TRBJ2-1,CASRSSGGGGEQFF
TRBV7-8,TRBJ1-6,CASSLGQNNSPLHF
TRBV10-1,TRBJ1-5,CASRQPPDSNSNQPQHF
TRBV5-1,TRBJ2-5,CASRQGAPGETQYF
TRBV20-1,TRBJ2-3,CSASAGVEADTQYF
TRBV19,TRBJ1-4,CASRRRTATNEKLFF
TRBV6-5,TRBJ2-1,CASSRLAGGPHEQFF
TRBV11-2,TRBJ1-2,CASRTGTGGFYGYTF
TRBV5-4,TRBJ1-2,CASSFRQGNGYTF
TRBV30,TRBJ2-5,CAWSPGLAVETQYF
TRBV6-5,TRBJ2-3,CASSLGGFRDTQYF
TRBV28,TRBJ1-2,CASTQTGVFGYTF
TRBV29-1,TRBJ1-1,CSANRVGYTEAFF
TRBV6-5,TRBJ1-2,CASSDRVYGYTF
TRBV5-1,TRBJ2-1,CASSWTGDYNEQFF
TRBV19,TRBJ2-5,CASSLLAGQETQYF
TRBV29-1,TRBJ2-1,CSVEGQFYDEQFF
TRBV19,TRBJ1-2,CASSQDREDYGYTF
TRBV3-1/TRBV3-2,TRBJ2-4,CASSQDTGVGGKNIQYF
TRBV3-1/TRBV3-2,TRBJ1-2,CASSSTGYYGYTF
TRBV5-1,TRBJ2-1,CASSSTGGIIYNEQFF
TRBV18,TRBJ2-7,CASSRNAAGGYEQYF
TRBV5-1,TRBJ1-4,CASSLATGAREKLFF
TRBV19,TRBJ1-4,CATRDRGQPSEKLFF
TRBV7-2,TRBJ1-2,CASSPQTGVNYGYTF
TRBV6-1,TRBJ1-1,CASSADRGNRNTEAFF
TRBV7-2,TRBJ2-5,CASSLGGGHQETQYF
TRBV27,TRBJ2-7,CASSSFGTGGPEQYF
TRBV2,TRBJ2-7,CASSGDRGYEQYF
TRBV5-4,TRBJ2-3,CASSLWQGSQYF
TRBV5-8,TRBJ2-7,CASSLHLAGGFGYEQYF
TRBV6-6,TRBJ1-1,CASSQDVGTEAFF
TRBV30,TRBJ1-4,CAWTRDSASATNEKLFF
TRBV10-3,TRBJ1-4,CAISAFGVQGTEKLFF
TRBV4-1,TRBJ1-6,CASSQGGSLRDINSPLHF
TRBV19,TRBJ2-5,CASSIDLRGRETQYF
TRBV5-1,TRBJ2-7,CASSLDPQGLSYEQYF
TRBV7-2,TRBJ2-2,CASSPDRATGELFF
TRBV15,TRBJ1-4,CATSRELRQDYEKLFF
TRBV4-1,TRBJ1-6,CASSPQGSSYNSPLHF
TRBV5-1,TRBJ2-5,CASSPSGGQETQYF
TRBV19,TRBJ1-3,CASSIAGTGNTIYF
TRBV2,TRBJ2-1,CASNGKSSYNEQFF
TRBV27,TRBJ1-2,CASSSPGTGSGGYTF
TRBV27,TRBJ2-7,CASSSLRVSYEQYF
TRBV2,TRBJ2-3,CASSGTSGVLDTQYF
TRBV7-9,TRBJ1-1,CASSPPGGTEAFF
TRBV4-3,TRBJ1-4,CASSPDRGLSGSEKLFF
TRBV7-2,TRBJ1-5,CASSLDGRDNQPQHF